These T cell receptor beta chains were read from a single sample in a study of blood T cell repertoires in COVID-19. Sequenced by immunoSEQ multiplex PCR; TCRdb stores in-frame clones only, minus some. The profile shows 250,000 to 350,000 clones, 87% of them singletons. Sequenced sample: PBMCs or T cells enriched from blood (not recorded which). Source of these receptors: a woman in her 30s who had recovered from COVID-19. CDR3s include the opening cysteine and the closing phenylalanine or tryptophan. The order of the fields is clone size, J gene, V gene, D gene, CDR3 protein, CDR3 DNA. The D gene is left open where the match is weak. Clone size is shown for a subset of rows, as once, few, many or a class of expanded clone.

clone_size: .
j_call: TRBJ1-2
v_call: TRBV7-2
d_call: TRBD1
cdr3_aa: CASRSDRGVSNYGYTF
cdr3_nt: TGTGCCAGCAGGTCGGACAGGGGCGTCTCTAACTATGGCTACACCTTC

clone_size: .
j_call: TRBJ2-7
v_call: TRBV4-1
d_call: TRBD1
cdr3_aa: CASSQEWTGVSYEQYF
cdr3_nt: TGCGCCAGCAGCCAAGAGTGGACAGGCGTCTCCTACGAGCAGTACTTC

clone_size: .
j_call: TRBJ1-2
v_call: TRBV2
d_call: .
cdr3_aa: CASSIQTIYGYTF
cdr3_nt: TGTGCCAGCAGTATACAGACGATCTATGGCTACACCTTC

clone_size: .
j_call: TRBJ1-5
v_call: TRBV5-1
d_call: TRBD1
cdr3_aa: CASSRGGQGDQPQHF
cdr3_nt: TGCGCCAGCAGTAGGGGGGGACAGGGCGATCAGCCCCAGCATTTT

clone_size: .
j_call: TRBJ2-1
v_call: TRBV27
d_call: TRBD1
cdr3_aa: CASEPQGRGDNEQFF
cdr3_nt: TGTGCCAGCGAACCACAGGGGAGAGGGGACAATGAGCAGTTCTTC

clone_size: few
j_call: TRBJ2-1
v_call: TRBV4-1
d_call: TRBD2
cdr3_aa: CASSQGTSGGFGEQFF
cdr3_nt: TGCGCCAGCAGCCAAGGGACTAGCGGGGGGTTTGGTGAGCAGTTCTTC

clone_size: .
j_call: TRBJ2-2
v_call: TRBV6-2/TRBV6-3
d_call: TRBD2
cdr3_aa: CASSKETSLLAGVTNTGELFF
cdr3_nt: TGTGCCAGCAGTAAAGAGACCTCCTTACTAGCGGGGGTGACGAACACCGGGGAGCTGTTTTTT

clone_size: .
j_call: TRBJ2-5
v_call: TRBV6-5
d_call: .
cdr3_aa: CASSRGRETQYF
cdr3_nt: TGTGCCAGCAGTCGCGGCAGAGAGACCCAGTACTTC

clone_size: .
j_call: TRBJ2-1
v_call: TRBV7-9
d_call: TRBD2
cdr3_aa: CASSPRLAPYNEQFF
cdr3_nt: TGTGCCAGCAGCCCGAGACTAGCGCCCTACAATGAGCAGTTCTTC

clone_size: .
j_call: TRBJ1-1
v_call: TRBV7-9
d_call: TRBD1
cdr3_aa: CASRETGGTEAFF
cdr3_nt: TGTGCCAGCAGAGAGACAGGGGGCACTGAAGCTTTCTTT

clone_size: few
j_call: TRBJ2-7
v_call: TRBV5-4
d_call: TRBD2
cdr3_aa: CASSGTSGSTYEQYF
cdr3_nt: TGTGCCAGCAGCGGCACTAGCGGGAGCACCTACGAGCAGTACTTC

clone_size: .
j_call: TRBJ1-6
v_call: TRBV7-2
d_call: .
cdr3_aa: CASSLATGYSPLHF
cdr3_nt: TGTGCCAGCAGCTTAGCTACAGGGTACTCACCCCTCCACTTT

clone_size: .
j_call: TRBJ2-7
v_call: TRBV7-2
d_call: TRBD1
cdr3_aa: CASSLTGQGAYEQYF
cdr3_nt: TGTGCCAGCAGCTTAACGGGGCAGGGGGCCTACGAGCAGTACTTC

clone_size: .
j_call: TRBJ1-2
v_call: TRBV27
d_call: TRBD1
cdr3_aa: CASSSRTGTGANYGYTF
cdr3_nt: TGTGCCAGCAGTTCACGAACCGGGACAGGGGCTAACTATGGCTACACCTTC

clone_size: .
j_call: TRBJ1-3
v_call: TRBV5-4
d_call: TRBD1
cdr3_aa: CASSRDSSRGNTIYF
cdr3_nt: TGTGCCAGCAGCCGGGACAGCTCGAGGGGAAACACCATATATTTT

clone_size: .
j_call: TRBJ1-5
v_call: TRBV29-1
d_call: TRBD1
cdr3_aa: CSVEGQGGQPQHF
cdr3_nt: TGCAGCGTGGAAGGACAGGGCGGTCAGCCCCAGCATTTT

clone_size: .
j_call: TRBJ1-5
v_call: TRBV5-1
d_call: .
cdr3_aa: CASSSGVESNQPQHF
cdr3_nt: TGCGCCAGCAGCTCAGGGGTAGAGAGCAATCAGCCCCAGCATTTT

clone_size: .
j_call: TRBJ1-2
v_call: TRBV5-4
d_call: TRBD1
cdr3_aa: CASSLEATGEGYTF
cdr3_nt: TGTGCCAGCAGCTTGGAGGCGACAGGGGAAGGCTACACCTTC

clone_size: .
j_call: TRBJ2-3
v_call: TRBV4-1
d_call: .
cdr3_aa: CASEGLGTDTQYF
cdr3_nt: TGCGCCTCCGAGGGATTGGGCACAGATACGCAGTATTTT

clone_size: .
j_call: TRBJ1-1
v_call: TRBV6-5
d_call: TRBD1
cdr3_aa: CASSGTGGYTEAFF
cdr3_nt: TGTGCCAGCTCAGGGACAGGGGGCTACACTGAAGCTTTCTTT

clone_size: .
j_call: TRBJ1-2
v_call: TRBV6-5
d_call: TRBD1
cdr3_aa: CASSYSSSGGWYGYTF
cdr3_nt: TGTGCCAGCAGTTACTCGTCGTCAGGGGGGTGGTATGGCTACACCTTC

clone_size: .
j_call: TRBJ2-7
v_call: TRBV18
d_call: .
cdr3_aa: CASSPQAGASYEQYF
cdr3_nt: TGTGCCAGCTCCCCTCAGGCGGGGGCCTCCTACGAGCAGTACTTC

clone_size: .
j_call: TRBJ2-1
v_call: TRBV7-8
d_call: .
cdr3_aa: CASSRLSSYNEQFF
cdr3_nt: TGTGCCAGCAGTAGATTGAGCTCCTACAATGAGCAGTTCTTC

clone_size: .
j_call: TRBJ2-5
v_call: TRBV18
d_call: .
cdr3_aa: CASSHRVAGETQYF
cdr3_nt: TGTGCCAGCTCCCACCGGGTGGCGGGGGAGACCCAGTACTTC

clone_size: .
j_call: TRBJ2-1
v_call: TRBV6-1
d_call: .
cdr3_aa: CASSERGSYNEQFF
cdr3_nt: TGTGCCAGCAGTGAAAGAGGGTCCTACAATGAGCAGTTCTTC

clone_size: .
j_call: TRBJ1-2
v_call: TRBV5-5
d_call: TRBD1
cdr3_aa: CASSFVGQVDYGYTF
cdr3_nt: TGTGCCAGCAGCTTTGTGGGACAGGTGGACTATGGCTACACCTTC

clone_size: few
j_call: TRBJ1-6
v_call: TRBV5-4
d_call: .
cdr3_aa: CASSLEEAVNSPLHF
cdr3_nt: TGTGCCAGCAGCTTGGAGGAGGCAGTGAATTCACCCCTCCACTTT

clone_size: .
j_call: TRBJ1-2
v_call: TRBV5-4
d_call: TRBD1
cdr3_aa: CASSFRQGYGYTF
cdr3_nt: TGTGCCAGCAGCTTTAGACAGGGGTATGGCTACACCTTC

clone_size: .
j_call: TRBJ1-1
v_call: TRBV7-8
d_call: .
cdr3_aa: CASSSSENYWDTEAFF
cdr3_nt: TGTGCCAGCAGTTCCAGCGAGAATTATTGGGACACTGAAGCTTTCTTT

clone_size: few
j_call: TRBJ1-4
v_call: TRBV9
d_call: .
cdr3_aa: CASSVEGGNEKLFF
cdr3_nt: TGTGCCAGCAGCGTAGAAGGAGGAAATGAAAAACTGTTTTTT

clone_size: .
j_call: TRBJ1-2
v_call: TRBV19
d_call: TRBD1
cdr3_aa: CASSIAPGGGYTF
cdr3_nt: TGTGCCAGTAGTATAGCCCCAGGGGGGGGCTACACCTTC

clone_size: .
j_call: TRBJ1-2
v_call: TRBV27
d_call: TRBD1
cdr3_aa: CASSTQQGVYGYTF
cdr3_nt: TGTGCCAGCAGTACACAACAGGGGGTCTATGGCTACACCTTC

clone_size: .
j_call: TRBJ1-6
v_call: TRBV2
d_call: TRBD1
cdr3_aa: CASTKDRVSYNSPLHF
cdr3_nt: TGTGCCAGCACCAAAGACAGGGTTTCCTATAATTCACCCCTCCACTTT

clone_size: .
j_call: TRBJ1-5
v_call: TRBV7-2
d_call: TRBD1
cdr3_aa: CASSLEGRGIAQPQHF
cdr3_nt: TGTGCCAGCAGCTTAGAGGGCAGGGGGATTGCTCAGCCCCAGCATTTT

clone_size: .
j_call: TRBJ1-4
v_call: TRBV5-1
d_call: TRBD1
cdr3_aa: CASSGGDRTNEKLFF
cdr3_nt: TGCGCCAGCAGCGGGGGGGACAGGACTAATGAAAAACTGTTTTTT